A single sample is the source of the 14 T cell receptor beta chains below, sequenced in a study of blood T cell repertoires in COVID-19. Clones were sequenced by immunoSEQ multiplex PCR, and TCRdb holds only the in-frame ones, with some missing. In the table there are about 110,000 clones, around 84% of which are singletons. What was sequenced was peripheral blood. The receptor set was obtained from a woman of 80 years or more with active or convalescent COVID-19.

The chain has TRBV2 and TRBJ1-4; the D is unclear. Trimming shortened V by 8 bases and J by 3 bases, and 7 bases separated the two germline ends. The germline gives CDR1 SNHLY, CDR2 FYNNEI. CDR3 length: 12 residues. CDR3 in amino acids: CASRYANEKLFF. The DNA for the CDR3 is TGTGCCAGCCGGTATGCTAATGAAAAACTGTTTTTT.

The V call is TRBV7-2, the J call TRBJ2-7; 8 bases agree with TRBD2. Trimming removed 4 bases from V and 5 bases from J; junction bases left unmatched: 19. Per the germline V gene, CDR1 is SGHTA and CDR2 is FQGNSA. The CDR3 spans 18 residues. The CDR3 spells CASSSPGGGGRVVDEQYF. CDR3 in DNA: TGTGCCAGCAGCTCCCCGGGGGGCGGGGGGCGGGTCGTCGACGAGCAGTACTTC.

The V gene is TRBV28, the J gene TRBJ1-2, with 7 bases aligning to TRBD1. The CDR3 is made up of 15 amino acids. The V gene end was trimmed by 2 bases and the J gene end by 0 bases; junction bases not matched to a gene: 3. From germline, CDR1 is MDHEN and CDR2 SYDVKM. CDR3 bases: TGTGCCAGCAGTTTAGGGACAGTACCTAACTATGGCTACACCTTC. Translating gives CASSLGTVPNYGYTF.

This chain links TRBV3-1 (or the pseudogene TRBV3-2) with TRBJ1-2; tentative D call: TRBD1 (6 bases). CDR1 and CDR2 from the germline V gene are LGHDT and YNNKEL (reference sequence). Deletions cut 3 bases from V and 7 bases from J, with 12 bases between. This CDR3 region has 13 residues. This CDR3 is CASSQGASGGYTF. The CDR3 DNA sequence: TGTGCCAGCAGCCAGGGGGCATCGGGTGGCTACACCTTC.

V is TRBV19 and J is TRBJ1-2; 8 nucleotides align to TRBD1. V lost 5 bases to trimming and J lost 5 bases; unmatched junction nucleotides: 10. This CDR3 has 15 amino acids. The V gene's germline CDR1 is LNHDA and CDR2 SQIVND (reference sequence). DNA for the CDR3: TGTGCCAGTAGTCCCCAGGACAGGGTTTTTTATGGCTACACCTTC. It is translated as CASSPQDRVFYGYTF.

V and J are TRBV6-2 or TRBV6-3 and TRBJ1-5; possible D gene TRBD1, 6 bases. The germline V gene has CDR1 MNHEY and CDR2 SVGEGT. V dropped 5 bases and J dropped 7 bases, with 12 bases sitting between them. The CDR3 is made up of 13 amino acids. Here the CDR3 DNA reads TGTGCCAGCAGTGACAGGAGAGGGCAGCCCCAGCATTTT. Protein sequence: CASSDRRGQPQHF.

This rearrangement joins TRBV27 to TRBJ1-1; a weak D match, TRBD1 (5 bases). Deletions cut 3 bases from V and 2 bases from J, with 10 bases between. Germline V gene sequence: CDR1 MNHEY, CDR2 SMNVEV (reference sequence). The CDR3 totals 14 residues. For the CDR3, the DNA is TGTGCCAGCAGTTTTTGGGGCAAAAACACTGAAGCTTTCTTT. Translation gives CASSFWGKNTEAFF.

The chain has TRBV9 and TRBJ1-2; D remains ambiguous. Germline V lookup: CDR1 SGDLS, CDR2 YYNGEE. The CDR3 runs 15 residues. V was trimmed by 0 bases and J by 6 bases, leaving 15 bases between them. The DNA for the CDR3 is TGTGCCAGCAGCGTAGGGGGAGCGGGAGGGCATGGCTACACCTTC. As protein: CASSVGGAGGHGYTF.

The chain joins TRBV5-8 to TRBJ2-2, with 12 bases lining up with TRBD2. CDR1 and CDR2 from the germline V gene are SGHTS and YDEGEE. CDR3 length equals 16 residues. J gave up 5 bases and V 4 bases, and 6 bases lay outside the gene matches. In DNA form, the CDR3 reads TGTGCCAGCAGCCACCCCGGGACTAGCGGGACCGGGGAGCTGTTTTTT. Residues: CASSHPGTSGTGELFF.

This rearrangement joins TRBV9 to TRBJ2-1; TRBD2 matches at 8 bases. The germline CDR1 and CDR2 sequences are SGDLS and YYNGEE. Trimming removed 0 bases from V and 4 bases from J; junction bases left unmatched: 3. The CDR3 length is 15 residues. Here the CDR3 DNA reads TGTGCCAGCAGCGTAGCCGGACTAGCTTACAATGAGCAGTTCTTC. This translates into CASSVAGLAYNEQFF.

V usage is TRBV5-1 and J usage is TRBJ1-4; maybe TRBD1 (6 bases). This CDR3 region has 12 residues. V was clipped by 4 bases and J by 12 bases, with 13 bases between them. Looked up from germline, CDR1 is SGHRS and CDR2 is YFSETQ. The CDR3 DNA reads as TGCGCCAGCAGCCTCAGGGGTGAGGAACTGTTTTTT. Translating it yields CASSLRGEELFF.

The chain uses TRBV7-2 and TRBJ2-7; tentatively, D is TRBD2 (6 bases). CDR3 length: 15 amino acids. Germline lookup yields CDR1 SGHTA and CDR2 FQGNSA. V shed 1 base and J shed 3 bases, with 13 bases lying between them. CDR3 coding DNA: TGTGCCAGCAGCTTAGGGCTAGCGATTAACTACGAGCAGTACTTC. Its protein is CASSLGLAINYEQYF.

The V gene is TRBV3-1 (or the pseudogene TRBV3-2), the J gene TRBJ1-3; maybe TRBD1 (5 bases). In germline, CDR1 is LGHDT, CDR2 YNNKEL (reference sequence). The ends were cut back, 1 base at V and 0 bases at J, with 10 bases in the middle. CDR3 length equals 16 residues. Here the CDR3 reads CASSQGGGASGNTIYF. The DNA for the CDR3 is TGTGCCAGCAGCCAAGGGGGTGGGGCCTCTGGAAACACCATATATTTT.

The V call is TRBV7-2, the J call TRBJ2-7, with D maybe TRBD1 (5 bases). Trimming left V 7 bases short and J 7 bases short, with 20 bases between. The germline gives CDR1 SGHTA, CDR2 FQGNSA. This CDR3 is 14 amino acids long. The CDR3 region is CASKLGVSPGEQYF. The CDR3 DNA follows: TGTGCCAGCAAGTTAGGGGTCAGCCCCGGGGAGCAGTACTTC.